The source of this TCR beta chain is a study of blood T cell repertoires in COVID-19. Across the whole study: Sample material is recorded as cDNA or gDNA derived from T cells, B-cell-depleted T cells, or PBMCs.

Clones were sequenced by immunoSEQ multiplex PCR, and TCRdb holds only the in-frame ones, with some missing. The repertoire includes 250,000 to 300,000 clones, 85% to 90% of them detected once, and around 3.5% sits in the top ten. There are a few counts of this clone. CDR3 length: 15 amino acids. Germline V gives CDR1 SGHKS, CDR2 YYEKEE (reference sequence). V was clipped by 4 bases and J by 4 bases; unmatched bases: 8. The TCR originated in a woman in her thirties or forties with acute or convalescent COVID-19. Input material: peripheral blood. This chain connects TRBV5-5 to TRBJ1-2; TRBD1 agrees at 9 bases. The CDR3 DNA follows: TGTGCCAGCAGCCCTACAGGGGGCGCGGGCTATGGCTACACCTTC. Translation: CASSPTGGAGYGYTF.